This record looks at one TCR beta chain sequence and its context. The antigen remains undetermined. An end of the junction differs from the germline gene, which may be a read error. The sample originates from a study of CD8 T cells in Susac syndrome. Overall study findings and caveats: A relatively small number of individuals underwent TCR sequencing and HLA analysis.

In blood CD8+ and CD4+ T cells, TCR beta underwent sequencing. It was treatment-naive patients with stable or active relapsing-remitting disease who made up the multiple sclerosis controls. The germline V gene encodes CDR1 DFQATT and CDR2 SNEGSKA (reference sequence). There are 11 residues in the CDR3. Random hexamers were used to reverse transcribe the RNA input (0.5 to 1 ug). By means of immunoSEQ multiplex PCR, TCR beta CDR3 spanning 54 Vbeta and 13 Jbeta underwent amplification. A single record per CDR3 protein comes from TCRdb applying MiXCR to the immunoSEQ multiplex PCR reads. Seen here are approximately 210,000 distinct CDR3 sequences, approximately 95% observed once, and the top ten hold 0.085% to 0.095%.

The chain uses TRBV20-1 and TRBJ2-5; D not certain. The material sequenced was CD4+ T cells from PBMCs. The TCR was taken from a human donor with multiple sclerosis. CDR3 bases: TGCAGCGCTACCGGCTGGGCAACCCAGTACTTC. Residues: CSATGWATQYF.